In this sample, the clone carrying this T cell receptor (beta chain) turned up once. The assay was immunoSEQ multiplex PCR, and TCRdb's table has in-frame clones only and misses some. The sample includes about 260,000 clones, 90% of them seen just once. The data are from a study of blood T cell repertoires in COVID-19. Study-wide background: Nucleic acid was either cDNA or gDNA, and it came from T cells, B-cell-depleted T cells, or PBMCs.

Germline assignment: CDR1 SGHRS and CDR2 YFSETQ. The V end was cut by 0 bases, the J end by 4 bases, with 14 bases between. The CDR3 is 15 residues long. Donors were grouped by their self-reported clinical history. The chain carries TRBV5-1 and TRBJ2-7; D may be TRBD2 (6 bases). Sequencing was carried out using PBMCs or T cells enriched from blood (not recorded which). The sequence came from a man aged 50 or older who had been exposed to COVID-19. The CDR3 sequence is CASSLEVSGTYEQYF. The DNA of the CDR3 is TGCGCCAGCAGCTTGGAAGTGTCGGGGACTTACGAGCAGTACTTC.